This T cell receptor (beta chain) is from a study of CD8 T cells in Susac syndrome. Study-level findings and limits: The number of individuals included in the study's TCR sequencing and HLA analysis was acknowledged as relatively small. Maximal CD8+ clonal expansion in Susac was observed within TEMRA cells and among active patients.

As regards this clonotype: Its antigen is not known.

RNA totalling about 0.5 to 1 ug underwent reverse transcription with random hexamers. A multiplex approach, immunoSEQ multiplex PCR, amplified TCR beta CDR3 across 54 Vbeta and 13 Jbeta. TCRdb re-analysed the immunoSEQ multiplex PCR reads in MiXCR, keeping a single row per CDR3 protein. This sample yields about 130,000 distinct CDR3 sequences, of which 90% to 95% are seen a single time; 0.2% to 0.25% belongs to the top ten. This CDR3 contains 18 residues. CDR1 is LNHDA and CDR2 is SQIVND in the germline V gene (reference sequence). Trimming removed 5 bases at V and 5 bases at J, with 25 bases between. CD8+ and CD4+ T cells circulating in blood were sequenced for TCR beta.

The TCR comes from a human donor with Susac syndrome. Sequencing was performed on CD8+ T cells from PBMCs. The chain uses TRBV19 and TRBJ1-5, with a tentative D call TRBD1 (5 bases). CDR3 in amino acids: CASSATAIKKRGDQPQHF. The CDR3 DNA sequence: TGTGCCAGTAGTGCAACCGCGATTAAGAAGAGGGGTGATCAGCCCCAGCATTTT.